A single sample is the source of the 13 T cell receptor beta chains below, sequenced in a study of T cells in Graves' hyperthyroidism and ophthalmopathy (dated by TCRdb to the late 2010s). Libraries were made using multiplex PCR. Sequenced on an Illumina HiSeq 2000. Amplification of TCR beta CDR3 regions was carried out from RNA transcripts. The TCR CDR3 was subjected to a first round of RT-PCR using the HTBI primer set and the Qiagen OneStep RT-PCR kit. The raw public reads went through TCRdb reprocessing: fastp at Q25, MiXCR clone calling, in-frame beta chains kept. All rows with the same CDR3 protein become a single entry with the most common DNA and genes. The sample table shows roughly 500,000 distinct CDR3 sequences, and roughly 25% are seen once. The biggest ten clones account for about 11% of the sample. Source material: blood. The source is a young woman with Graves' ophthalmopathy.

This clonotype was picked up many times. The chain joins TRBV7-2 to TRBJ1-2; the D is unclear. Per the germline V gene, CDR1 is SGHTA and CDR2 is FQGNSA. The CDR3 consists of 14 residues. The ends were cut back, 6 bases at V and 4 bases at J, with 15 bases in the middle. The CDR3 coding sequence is TGTGCCAGCAGTCTAGCATGGACTAGCTATGGCTACACCTTC. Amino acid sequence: CASSLAWTSYGYTF.

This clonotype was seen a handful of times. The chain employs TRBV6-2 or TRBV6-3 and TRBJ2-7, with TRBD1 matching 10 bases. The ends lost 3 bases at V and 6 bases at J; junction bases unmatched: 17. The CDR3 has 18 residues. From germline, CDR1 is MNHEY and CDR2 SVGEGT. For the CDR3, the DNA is TGTGCCAGCAGTTATTTGCCCAATCTCGGGACAGGGGATCGCGAGCAGTACTTC. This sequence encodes CASSYLPNLGTGDREQYF.

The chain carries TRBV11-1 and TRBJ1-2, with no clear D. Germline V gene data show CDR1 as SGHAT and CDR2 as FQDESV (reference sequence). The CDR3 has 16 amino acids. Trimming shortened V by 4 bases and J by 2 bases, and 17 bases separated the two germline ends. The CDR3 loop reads CASSSAAREHNYGYTF. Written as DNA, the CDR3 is TGTGCCAGCAGCTCAGCCGCCAGAGAACACAACTATGGCTACACCTTC.

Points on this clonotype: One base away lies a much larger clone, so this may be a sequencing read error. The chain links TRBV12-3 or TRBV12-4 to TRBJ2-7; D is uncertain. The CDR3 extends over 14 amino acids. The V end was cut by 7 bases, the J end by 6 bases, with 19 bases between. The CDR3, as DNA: TGTGCCAGCACCCCATCACCCGGTGCCTGCGAGCAGTACTTC. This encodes CASTPSPGACEQYF.

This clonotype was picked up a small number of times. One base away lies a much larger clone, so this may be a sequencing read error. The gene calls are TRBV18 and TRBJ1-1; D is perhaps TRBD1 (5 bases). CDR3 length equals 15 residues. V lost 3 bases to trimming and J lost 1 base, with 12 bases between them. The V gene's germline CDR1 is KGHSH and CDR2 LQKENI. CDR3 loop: CASSPPLGPNTEAFF. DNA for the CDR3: TGTGCCAGCTCACCGCCCCTGGGGCCGAACACTGAAGCTTTCTTT.

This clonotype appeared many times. The CDR3: CAIRGGDTEAFF. CDR3 nucleotides: TGTGCCATACGGGGGGGAGACACTGAAGCTTTCTTT. The J gene is TRBJ1-1, the V gene TRBV6-2 or TRBV6-3; maybe TRBD1 (5 bases). Trimming took 10 bases from V and 3 from J, leaving 12 bases between them. In germline, CDR1 is MNHEY, CDR2 SVGEGT. This CDR3 is built from 12 residues.

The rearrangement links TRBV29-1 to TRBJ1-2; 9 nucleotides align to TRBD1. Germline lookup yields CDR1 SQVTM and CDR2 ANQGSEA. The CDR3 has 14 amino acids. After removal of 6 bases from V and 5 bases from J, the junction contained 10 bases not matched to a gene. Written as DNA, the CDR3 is TGCAGCGTAACACAGGGGGCGGGTCCATATGGCTACACCTTC. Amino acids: CSVTQGAGPYGYTF. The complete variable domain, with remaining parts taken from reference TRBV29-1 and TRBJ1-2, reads SAVISQKPSRDICQRGTSLTIQCQVDSQVTMMFWYRQQPGQSLTLIATANQGSEATYESGFVIDKFPISRPNLTFSTLTVSNMSPEDSSIYLCSVTQGAGPYGYTFGSGTRLTVV.

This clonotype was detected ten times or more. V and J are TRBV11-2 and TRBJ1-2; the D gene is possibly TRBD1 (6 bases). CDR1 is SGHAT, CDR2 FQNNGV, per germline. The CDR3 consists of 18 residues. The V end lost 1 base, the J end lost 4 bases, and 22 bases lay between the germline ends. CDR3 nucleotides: TGTGCCAGCAGCTTAGTACCGGGACAAGCCTACCTTGGCTATGGCTACACCTTC. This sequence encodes CASSLVPGQAYLGYGYTF.

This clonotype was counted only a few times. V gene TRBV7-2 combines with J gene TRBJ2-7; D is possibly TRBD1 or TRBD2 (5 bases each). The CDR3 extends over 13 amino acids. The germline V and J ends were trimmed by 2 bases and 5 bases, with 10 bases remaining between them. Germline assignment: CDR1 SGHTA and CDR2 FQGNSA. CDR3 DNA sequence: TGTGCCAGCAGCTTATCCGGGGACCACGAGCAGTACTTC. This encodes CASSLSGDHEQYF.

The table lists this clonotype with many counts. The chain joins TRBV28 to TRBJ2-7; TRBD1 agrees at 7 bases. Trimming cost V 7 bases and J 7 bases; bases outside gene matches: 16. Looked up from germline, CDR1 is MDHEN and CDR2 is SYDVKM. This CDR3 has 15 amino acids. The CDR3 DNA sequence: TGTGCCAGCACCCCACAGGGGCCAACAGTGGGTGAGCAGTACTTC. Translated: CASTPQGPTVGEQYF.

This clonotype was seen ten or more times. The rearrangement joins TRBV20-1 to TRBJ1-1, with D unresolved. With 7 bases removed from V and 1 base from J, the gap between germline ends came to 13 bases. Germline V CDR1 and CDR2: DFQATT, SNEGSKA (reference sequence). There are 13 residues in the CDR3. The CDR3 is CSVQIPKNTEAFF. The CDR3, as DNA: TGCAGTGTTCAAATTCCCAAGAACACTGAAGCTTTCTTT.

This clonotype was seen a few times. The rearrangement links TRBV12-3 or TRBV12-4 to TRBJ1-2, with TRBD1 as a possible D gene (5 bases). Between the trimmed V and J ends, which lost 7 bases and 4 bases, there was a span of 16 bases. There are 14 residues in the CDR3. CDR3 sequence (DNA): TGTGCCAGCACCGCGGACGGGACTATCTATGGCTACACCTTC. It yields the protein CASTADGTIYGYTF.

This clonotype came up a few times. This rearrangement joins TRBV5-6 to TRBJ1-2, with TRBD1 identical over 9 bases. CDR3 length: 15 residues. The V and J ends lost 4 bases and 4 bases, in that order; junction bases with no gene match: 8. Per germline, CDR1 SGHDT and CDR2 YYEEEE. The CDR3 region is CASSPGTGHGYGYTF. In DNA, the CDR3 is TGTGCCAGCAGCCCCGGGACAGGGCATGGCTATGGCTACACCTTC.